This T cell receptor (beta chain) is drawn from a study of technical replicates of blood from several donors. Per the germline V gene, CDR1 is MNHNY and CDR2 is SVGAGI (reference sequence). V lost 4 bases, J lost 2 bases, and 11 bases lay in between. The CDR3 loop spans 14 amino acids. This clone was seen a handful of times. Assay: immunoSEQ multiplex PCR; the TCRdb copy retains only in-frame clones and omits some. The sample carries 60,000 to 85,000 clones, approximately 93% recorded once. The chain uses TRBV6-6 and TRBJ1-2; maybe TRBD1 (5 bases). The sample consisted of T cells isolated from PBMCs. The clonotype originates from a human donor in good health. The CDR3 nucleotides are TGTGCCAGCAGTTTGGCAGGGCGGAACTATGGCTACACCTTC. It is translated as CASSLAGRNYGYTF.